This T cell receptor (beta chain) was identified in a study of blood T cell repertoires in COVID-19. Whole-study context: Sites in the United States, Italy and Spain provided acute and convalescent COVID-19 samples. Nucleic acid was either cDNA or gDNA, and it came from T cells, B-cell-depleted T cells, or PBMCs.

Germline CDR1 reads SGDLS; CDR2 reads YYNGEE. With 4 bases removed from V and 4 bases from J, the gap between germline ends came to 11 bases. The CDR3 spans 13 residues. Under the authors' procedure: Amplification of reference gene primers was used by the study to estimate nucleated cell counts. Sequencing was performed with immunoSEQ multiplex PCR; in TCRdb, only in-frame clones are kept and a portion is missing. The DNA was the basis for D and trimming; V, J and clone size are from that table. The sample holds around 100,000 clones; roughly two thirds are singletons and the top ten take approximately 6.3%.

The origin of this receptor is a man older than 75 with acute or convalescent COVID-19. The chain combines TRBV9 with TRBJ1-2, with D possibly being TRBD1 (5 bases). Sequencing used peripheral blood. The CDR3 nucleotides are TGTGCCAGCAGCTCGCAGGGTCCCTATGGCTACACCTTC. This codes for CASSSQGPYGYTF.